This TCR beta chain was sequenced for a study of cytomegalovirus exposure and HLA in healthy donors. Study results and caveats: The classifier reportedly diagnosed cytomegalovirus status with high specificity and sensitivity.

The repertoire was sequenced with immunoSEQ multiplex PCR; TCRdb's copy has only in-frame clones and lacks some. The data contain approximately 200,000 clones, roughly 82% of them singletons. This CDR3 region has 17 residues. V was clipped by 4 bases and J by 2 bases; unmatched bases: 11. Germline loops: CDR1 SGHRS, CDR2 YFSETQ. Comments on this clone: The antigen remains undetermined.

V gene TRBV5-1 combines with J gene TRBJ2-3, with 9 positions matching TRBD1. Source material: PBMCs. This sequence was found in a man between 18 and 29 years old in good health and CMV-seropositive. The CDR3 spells CASSPSARDRVTDTQYF. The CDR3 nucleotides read TGCGCCAGCAGCCCCAGTGCTAGGGACAGGGTCACAGATACGCAGTATTTT.